This T cell receptor beta chain stems from a study of blood T cells in healthy people across ages. Study-level findings and limits: TCR beta diversity, measured per million T cells, fell in a roughly linear way with age.

For this clonotype: Its antigen is not identified.

Next came a second PCR, run for about 6 to 11 cycles, which used a sample-barcoded 5' primer along with a J-beta primer mix. Each sample yielded at least 3 million CDR3-containing paired-end reads. TCRdb reprocessed the 5' RACE reads with MiXCR, giving one entry per CDR3 protein. The table has roughly 700,000 distinct CDR3 sequences, 45% to 50% seen once. V lost 4 bases and J lost 4, with 11 bases in between. Germline lookup yields CDR1 MGHRA and CDR2 YSYEKL. The CDR3 extends over 14 amino acids. The rearrangement links TRBV4-1 to TRBJ2-1, with D possibly being TRBD1 (5 bases). Sequenced sample: blood. The clonotype originates from a woman aged 55-69 years in good health. CDR3 in amino acids: CASSPRRDYNEQFF. CDR3 DNA: TGCGCCAGCAGCCCTCGCAGGGATTACAATGAGCAGTTCTTC.